This is a list of T cell receptor beta chains from one sample in a study of blood T cells in healthy people across ages. From the 5' RACE reads, TCRdb called clonotypes with MiXCR, one entry per CDR3 protein. The data show 800,000 or so distinct CDR3 sequences, just under 25% seen once. The same sample was also studied in work on T cells of mothers and their children.

The sample consisted of blood. These receptors all come from a boy younger than 18 in good health. CDR3s include the opening cysteine and the closing phenylalanine or tryptophan. Fields, in order: CDR3 protein, CDR3 DNA, clone size, J gene, D gene, V gene. A D gene is named only where the DNA matches it firmly. Expanded clones are given a class, and other clones once, few, many or no size at all.

CASSQGHGVYGHTF,TGCGCCAGCAGCCAAGGCCATGGGGTCTATGGCCACACCTTC,NA,TRBJ1-2,NA,TRBV4-3
CASSQDRDGGTEAFF,TGCGCCAGCAGCCAAGACAGGGATGGGGGCACTGAAGCTTTCTTT,few,TRBJ1-1,NA,TRBV4-3
CASTKGGHNQPQHF,TGTGCCAGCACAAAAGGGGGCCACAATCAGCCCCAGCATTTT,NA,TRBJ1-5,TRBD1,TRBV6-6
CSVPWQLNQETQYF,TGCAGCGTTCCATGGCAGCTAAACCAAGAGACCCAGTACTTC,few,TRBJ2-5,NA,TRBV29-1
CASSGQGMRETQYF,TGTGCCAGCAGTGGACAGGGTATGAGAGAGACCCAGTACTTC,few,TRBJ2-5,TRBD1,TRBV7-2
CASSVVKGGLFF,TGTGCCAGCAGCGTTGTGAAGGGCGGGCTGTTTTTT,NA,TRBJ1-4,NA,TRBV12-3/TRBV12-4
CASSLIAGEHEQYF,TGTGCCAGCAGTTTAATAGCGGGAGAGCACGAGCAGTACTTC,few,TRBJ2-7,TRBD2,TRBV27
CASRGTESTDTQYF,TGTGCCAGCAGGGGGACAGAGAGCACAGATACGCAGTATTTT,NA,TRBJ2-3,TRBD1,TRBV28
CASSPDPARADTQYF,TGTGCCAGCAGCCCCGACCCAGCCCGGGCGGATACGCAGTATTTT,NA,TRBJ2-3,NA,TRBV7-8
CRGASYNEQFF,TGTCGGGGGGCCTCCTACAATGAGCAGTTCTTC,NA,TRBJ2-1,NA,TRBV29-1
CSARPLTGERLEQYF,TGCAGTGCCCGGCCACTGACAGGGGAACGGCTCGAGCAGTACTTC,few,TRBJ2-7,TRBD1,TRBV20-1
CASSSTPSSYEQYF,TGTGCCAGCAGCTCGACACCGAGCTCCTACGAGCAGTACTTC,many,TRBJ2-7,NA,TRBV4-2
CASSVQGANQPQHF,TGTGCCAGCAGTGTACAGGGTGCCAATCAGCCCCAGCATTTT,few,TRBJ1-5,NA,TRBV6-2/TRBV6-3
CASSYLRTLSSYNEQFF,TGTGCCAGCAGTTATTTGAGAACGCTCTCCTCCTACAATGAGCAGTTCTTC,NA,TRBJ2-1,NA,TRBV6-2/TRBV6-3
CASSNQGIQPQHF,TGTGCCAGCAGCAACCAGGGTATTCAGCCCCAGCATTTT,NA,TRBJ1-5,NA,TRBV7-6
CASSWGGRDNQPQHF,TGCGCCAGCAGCTGGGGTGGCAGGGACAATCAGCCCCAGCATTTT,NA,TRBJ1-5,NA,TRBV5-1